Below are 14 T cell receptor beta chains sequenced from a single sample in a study of cytomegalovirus exposure and HLA in healthy donors. The PCR contained 60 Vbeta and 13 Jbeta primers. Clones were read by immunoSEQ multiplex PCR, and TCRdb kept only the in-frame ones, dropping some. The sample includes some 130,000 clones. The sequencing sample was made of PBMCs. The receptors shown here come from a woman aged 40 to 55 in good health and CMV-seropositive.

The chain combines TRBV5-1 with TRBJ2-3; D might be TRBD2 (6 bases). This CDR3 has 13 amino acids. Germline CDR1 reads SGHRS; CDR2 reads YFSETQ. V lost 4 bases to trimming and J lost 6 bases, with 12 bases between them. The CDR3 protein is CASSRARGDTQYF. In DNA, the CDR3 is TGCGCCAGCAGCCGTGCTCGGGGGGATACGCAGTATTTT. Using reference TRBV5-1 and TRBJ2-3 for the parts outside the CDR3, the full variable domain is KAGVTQTPRYLIKTRGQQVTLSCSPISGHRSVSWYQQTPGQGLQFLFEYFSETQRNKGNFPGRFSGRQFSNSRSEMNVSTLELGDSALYLCASSRARGDTQYFGPGTRLTVL.

The rearrangement links TRBV7-3 to TRBJ2-3; weak D call: TRBD2 (6 bases). CDR1 and CDR2 from the germline V gene are SGHTA and FQGTGA. The CDR3 runs to 14 residues. The V end lost 2 bases, the J end lost 3 bases, and 9 bases lay between the germline ends. The CDR3: CASSLVAATDTQYF. The CDR3, as DNA: TGTGCCAGCAGCTTAGTAGCGGCGACAGATACGCAGTATTTT.

The chain couples TRBV7-8 to TRBJ1-2; D remains unclear. The CDR3 length is 14 residues. Germline CDR1 SGHVS, CDR2 FQNEAQ. The V and J ends lost 1 base and 2 bases respectively, with 8 bases between them. The CDR3, as DNA: TGTGCCAGCAGCTTAGGCCACAAAAACTATGGCTACACCTTC. This translates into CASSLGHKNYGYTF.

The chain uses TRBV29-1 and TRBJ2-7, with TRBD2 matching 11 bases. The CDR3 covers 15 residues. Germline V gene lookup returns CDR1 SQVTM and CDR2 ANQGSEA. With V trimmed by 0 bases and J by 7 bases, 8 bases remained unmatched. The CDR3 reads CSVEDRTSGSGEQYF. CDR3 bases: TGCAGCGTTGAAGACAGAACTAGCGGGAGCGGTGAGCAGTACTTC.

The chain has TRBV5-1 and TRBJ2-7; 9 bases fit TRBD1. This CDR3 comprises 14 residues. With 0 bases clipped from V and 7 bases from J, the junction kept 5 bases outside the gene matches. Per germline, CDR1 SGHRS and CDR2 YFSETQ. The CDR3 sequence is CASSLGDRAVEQYF. DNA for the CDR3: TGCGCCAGCAGCTTGGGGGACAGGGCAGTAGAGCAGTACTTC.

The genes are TRBV5-4 and TRBJ2-3; the D gene is possibly TRBD2 (6 bases). CDR1 and CDR2 (germline): SGHNT, YYREEE (reference sequence). V was trimmed by 0 bases and J by 1 base, leaving 9 bases between them. This CDR3 is 15 amino acids long. CDR3 sequence: CASSLGGTRTDTQYF. The CDR3 region has the DNA TGTGCCAGCAGCTTGGGCGGGACCCGCACAGATACGCAGTATTTT. Full variable domain (rest looked up from reference TRBV5-4 and TRBJ2-3): ETGVTQSPTHLIKTRGQQVTLRCSSQSGHNTVSWYQQALGQGPQFIFQYYREEENGRGNFPPRFSGLQFPNYSSELNVNALELDDSALYLCASSLGGTRTDTQYFGPGTRLTVL.

The gene calls are TRBV10-3 and TRBJ2-5; no clear D. The V end was cut by 2 bases, the J end by 5 bases, with 9 bases between. CDR1 and CDR2 (germline): ENHRY, SYGVKD. CDR3 length equals 13 residues. For the CDR3, the DNA is TGTGCCATCAGTGAGAAAGCGATCGAGACCCAGTACTTC. Amino acids: CAISEKAIETQYF.

The gene calls are TRBV12-2 and TRBJ2-7; TRBD2 is the table's D call, not checked against the DNA. TRBV12-2 is an annotated pseudogene. The CDR3 runs to 15 residues. CDR3 DNA sequence: TGTGCAAGTCGCAAAAGTCGGGGGGAGTCTTGCGAGCAGTACTTC. It codes for CASRKSRGESCEQYF.

Concerning this clone: Other DNA sequences within the sample encode an identical CDR3. This chain connects TRBV15 to TRBJ2-6; D remains unclear. The CDR3 length is 15 residues. Germline V lookup: CDR1 LNHNV, CDR2 YYDKDF (reference sequence). Trimming removed 0 bases at V and 1 base at J, with 4 bases between. In nucleotides, the CDR3 is TGTGCCACCAGCAGAGACAGGTCTGGGGCCAACGTCCTGACTTTC. Residues: CATSRDRSGANVLTF.

This sequence joins TRBV18 and TRBJ2-4, with D possibly being TRBD2 (5 bases). Trimming pared 2 bases from V and 0 bases from J, leaving 5 bases between. CDR1 and CDR2 from the germline V gene are KGHSH and LQKENI. The length of the CDR3 is 14 residues. The CDR3 loop reads CASSPAGAKNIQYF. CDR3 in DNA: TGTGCCAGCTCACCAGCGGGAGCCAAAAACATTCAGTACTTC. The variable domain in full, with the rest retrieved from reference TRBV18 and TRBJ2-4, is NAGVMQNPRHLVRRRGQEARLRCSPMKGHSHVYWYRQLPEEGLKFMVYLQKENIIDESGMPKERFSAEFPKEGPSILRIQQVVRGDSAAYFCASSPAGAKNIQYFGAGTRLSVL.

By frequency, this clone is medium-sized (0.01 to 0.1%). The genes are TRBV6-1 and TRBJ1-4, with 8 bases identical to TRBD1. Germline-derived CDR1 and CDR2 are MNHNS and SASEGT. The CDR3 runs to 16 residues. V dropped 2 bases and J dropped 7; count of bases not matched to a gene: 9. This chain's CDR3 is CASSEYYGQGGEKLFF. The CDR3 coding sequence is TGTGCCAGCAGTGAATACTACGGACAGGGAGGTGAAAAACTGTTTTTT.

The genes are TRBV7-9 and TRBJ1-1; 9 bases map to TRBD1. The length of the CDR3 is 15 residues. The V gene's germline CDR1 is SEHNR and CDR2 FQNEAQ (reference sequence). Trimming cost V 4 bases and J 3 bases; bases outside gene matches: 6. In nucleotides, the CDR3 is TGTGCCAGCAGCTGGGACAGGGATGGGTACACTGAAGCTTTCTTT. Amino acids: CASSWDRDGYTEAFF.

The rearrangement uses TRBV7-9 and TRBJ2-5, with D possibly TRBD2 on 5 matching bases. The CDR3 is 13 residues long. CDR1 and CDR2 (germline): SEHNR, FQNEAQ (reference sequence). V was pared by 11 bases and J by 5 bases, with 18 bases between. This CDR3 reads CAVRTRHEETQYF. The CDR3, as DNA: TGTGCCGTCAGGACTCGACACGAGGAGACCCAGTACTTC.

The CDR3 coding sequence is TGTGCCAGCAGCTCGTCGGGTGGCTATGGCTACACCTTC. This sequence encodes CASSSSGGYGYTF. The chain recombines TRBV28 with TRBJ1-2; D is ambiguous. The germline V gene has CDR1 MDHEN and CDR2 SYDVKM. This CDR3 contains 13 residues. Trimming pared 6 bases from V and 4 bases from J, leaving 12 bases between.